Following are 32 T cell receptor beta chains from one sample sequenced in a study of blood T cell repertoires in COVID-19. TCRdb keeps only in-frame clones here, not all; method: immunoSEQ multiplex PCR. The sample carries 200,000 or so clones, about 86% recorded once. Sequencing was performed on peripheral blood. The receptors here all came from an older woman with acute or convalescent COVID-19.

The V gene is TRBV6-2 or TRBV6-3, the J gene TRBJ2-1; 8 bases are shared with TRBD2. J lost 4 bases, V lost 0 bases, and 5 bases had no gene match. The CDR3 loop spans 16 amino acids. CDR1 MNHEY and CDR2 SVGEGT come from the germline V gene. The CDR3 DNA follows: TGTGCCAGCAGTTACTCTCGGGGGGGGACTTACAATGAGCAGTTCTTC. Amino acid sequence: CASSYSRGGTYNEQFF.

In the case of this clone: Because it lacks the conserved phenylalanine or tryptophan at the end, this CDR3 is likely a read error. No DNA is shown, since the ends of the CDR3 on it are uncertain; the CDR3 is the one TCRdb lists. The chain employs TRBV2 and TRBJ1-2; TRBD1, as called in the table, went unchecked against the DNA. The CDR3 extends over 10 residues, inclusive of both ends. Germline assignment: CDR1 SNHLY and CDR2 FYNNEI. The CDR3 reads CASRVDRDRV.

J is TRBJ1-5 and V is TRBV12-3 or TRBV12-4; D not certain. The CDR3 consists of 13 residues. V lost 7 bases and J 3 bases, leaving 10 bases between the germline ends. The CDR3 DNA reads TGTGCCAGCATGGTTGAGTACAATCAGCCCCAGCATTTT. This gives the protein CASMVEYNQPQHF.

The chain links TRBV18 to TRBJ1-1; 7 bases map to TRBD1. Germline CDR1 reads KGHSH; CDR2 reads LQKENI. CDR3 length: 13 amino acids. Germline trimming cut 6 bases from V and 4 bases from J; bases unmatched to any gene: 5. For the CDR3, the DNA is TGTGCCAGCTCGGAAGGGGGCGGCACTGAAGCTTTCTTT. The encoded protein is CASSEGGGTEAFF.

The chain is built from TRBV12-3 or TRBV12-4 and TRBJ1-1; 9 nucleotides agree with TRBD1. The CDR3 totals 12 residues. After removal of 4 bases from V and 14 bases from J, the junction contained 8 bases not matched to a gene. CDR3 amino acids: CASSSSLGTGFF. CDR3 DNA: TGTGCCAGCAGTTCATCTCTCGGGACAGGGTTCTTT.

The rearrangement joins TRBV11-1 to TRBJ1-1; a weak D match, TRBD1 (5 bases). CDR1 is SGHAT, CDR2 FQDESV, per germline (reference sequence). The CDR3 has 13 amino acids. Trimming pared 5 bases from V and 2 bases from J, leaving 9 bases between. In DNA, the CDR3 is TGTGCCAGCAGCGCCAGGGTAAACACTGAAGCTTTCTTT. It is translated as CASSARVNTEAFF.

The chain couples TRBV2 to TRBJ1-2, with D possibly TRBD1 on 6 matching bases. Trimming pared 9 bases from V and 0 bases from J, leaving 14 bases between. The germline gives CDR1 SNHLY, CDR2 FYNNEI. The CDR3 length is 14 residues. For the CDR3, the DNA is TGTGCCAGGAAGGAGACAGGCCCTAACTATGGCTACACCTTC. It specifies CARKETGPNYGYTF.

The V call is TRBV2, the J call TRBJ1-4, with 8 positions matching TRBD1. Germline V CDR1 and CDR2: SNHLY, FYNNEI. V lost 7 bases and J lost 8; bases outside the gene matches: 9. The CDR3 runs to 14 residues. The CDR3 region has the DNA TGTGCCAGCACATGGACAGGGCCCGGGGAAAAACTGTTTTTT. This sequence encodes CASTWTGPGEKLFF.

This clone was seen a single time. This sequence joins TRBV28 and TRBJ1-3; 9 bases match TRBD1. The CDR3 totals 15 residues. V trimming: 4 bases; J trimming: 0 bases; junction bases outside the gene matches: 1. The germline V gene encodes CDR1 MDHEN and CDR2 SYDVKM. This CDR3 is CASSYRGPSGNTIYF. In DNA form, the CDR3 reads TGTGCCAGCAGTTACAGGGGGCCCTCTGGAAACACCATATATTTT. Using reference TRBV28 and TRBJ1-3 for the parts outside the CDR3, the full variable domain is DVKVTQSSRYLVKRTGEKVFLECVQDMDHENMFWYRQDPGLGLRLIYFSYDVKMKEKGDIPEGYSVSREKKERFSLILESASTNQTSMYLCASSYRGPSGNTIYFGEGSWLTVV.

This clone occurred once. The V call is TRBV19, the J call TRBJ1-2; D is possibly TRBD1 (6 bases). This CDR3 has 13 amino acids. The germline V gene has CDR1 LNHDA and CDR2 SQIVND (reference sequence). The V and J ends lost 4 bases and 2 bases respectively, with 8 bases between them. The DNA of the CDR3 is TGTGCCAGTAGTAGGACAGTAAACTATGGCTACACCTTC. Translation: CASSRTVNYGYTF.

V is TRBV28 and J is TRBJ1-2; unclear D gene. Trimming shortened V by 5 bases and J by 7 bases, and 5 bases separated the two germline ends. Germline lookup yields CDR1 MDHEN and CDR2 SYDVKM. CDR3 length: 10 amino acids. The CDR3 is CASSRFGYTF. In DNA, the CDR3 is TGTGCCAGCAGTCGGTTTGGCTACACCTTC.

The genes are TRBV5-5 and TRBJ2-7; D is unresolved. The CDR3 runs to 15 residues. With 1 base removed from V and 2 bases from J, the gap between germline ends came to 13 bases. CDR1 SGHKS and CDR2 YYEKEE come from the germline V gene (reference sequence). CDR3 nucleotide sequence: TGTGCCAGCAGCTTGATGTCTTCCCCAGCCTACGAGCAGTACTTC. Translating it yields CASSLMSSPAYEQYF.

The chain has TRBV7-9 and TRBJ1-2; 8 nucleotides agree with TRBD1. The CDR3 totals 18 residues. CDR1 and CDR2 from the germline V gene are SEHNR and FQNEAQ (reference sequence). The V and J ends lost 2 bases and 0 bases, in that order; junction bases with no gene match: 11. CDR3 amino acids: CASSLPRTGFSTNYGYTF. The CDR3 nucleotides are TGTGCCAGCAGCTTACCGAGGACAGGGTTTTCGACTAACTATGGCTACACCTTC.

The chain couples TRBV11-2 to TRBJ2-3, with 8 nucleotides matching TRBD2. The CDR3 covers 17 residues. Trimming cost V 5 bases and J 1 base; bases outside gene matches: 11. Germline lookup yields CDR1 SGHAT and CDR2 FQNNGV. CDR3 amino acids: CASSPSPGGYGTDTQYF. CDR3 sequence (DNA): TGTGCCAGCAGCCCCTCACCGGGGGGGTACGGCACAGATACGCAGTATTTT.

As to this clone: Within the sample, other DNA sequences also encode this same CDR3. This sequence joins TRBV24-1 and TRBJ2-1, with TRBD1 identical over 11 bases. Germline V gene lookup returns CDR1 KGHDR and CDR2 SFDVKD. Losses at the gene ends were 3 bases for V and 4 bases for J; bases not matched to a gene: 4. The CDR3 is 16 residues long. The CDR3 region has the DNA TGTGCCACCAGTGATCCCGGGACAGGGGGGTACAATGAGCAGTTCTTC. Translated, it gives CATSDPGTGGYNEQFF.

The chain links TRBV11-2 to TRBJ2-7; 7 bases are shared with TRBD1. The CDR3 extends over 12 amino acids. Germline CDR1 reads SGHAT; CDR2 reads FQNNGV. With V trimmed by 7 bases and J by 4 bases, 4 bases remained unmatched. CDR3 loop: CASTRQGYEQYF. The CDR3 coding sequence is TGTGCCAGCACACGACAGGGTTACGAGCAGTACTTC.

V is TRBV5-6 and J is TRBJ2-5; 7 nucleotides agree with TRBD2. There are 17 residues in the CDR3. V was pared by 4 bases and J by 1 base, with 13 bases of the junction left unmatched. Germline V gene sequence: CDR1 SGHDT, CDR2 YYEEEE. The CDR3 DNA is TGTGCCAGCAGCGCCCGAAAGCGGGGAGCGACCCAAGAGACCCAGTACTTC. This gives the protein CASSARKRGATQETQYF.

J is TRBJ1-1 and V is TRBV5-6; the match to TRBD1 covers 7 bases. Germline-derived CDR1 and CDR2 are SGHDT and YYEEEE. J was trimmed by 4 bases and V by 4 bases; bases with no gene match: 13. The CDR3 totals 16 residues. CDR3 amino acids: CASSETGLGVSTEAFF. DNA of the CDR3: TGTGCCAGCAGCGAGACAGGGTTGGGGGTGTCCACTGAAGCTTTCTTT.

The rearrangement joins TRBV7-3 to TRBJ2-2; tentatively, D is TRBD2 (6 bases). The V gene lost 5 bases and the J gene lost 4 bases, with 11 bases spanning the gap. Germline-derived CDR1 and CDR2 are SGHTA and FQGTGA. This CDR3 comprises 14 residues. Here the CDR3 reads CASSRLEPTGELFF. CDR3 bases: TGTGCCAGCAGCCGACTAGAGCCCACCGGGGAGCTGTTTTTT.

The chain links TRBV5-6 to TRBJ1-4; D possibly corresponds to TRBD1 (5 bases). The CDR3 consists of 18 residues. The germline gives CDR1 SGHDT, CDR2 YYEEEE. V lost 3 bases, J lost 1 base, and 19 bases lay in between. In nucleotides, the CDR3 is TGTGCCAGCAGCTCGGGGGTGAGGGTTGGCGAAACTAATGAAAAACTGTTTTTT. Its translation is CASSSGVRVGETNEKLFF.

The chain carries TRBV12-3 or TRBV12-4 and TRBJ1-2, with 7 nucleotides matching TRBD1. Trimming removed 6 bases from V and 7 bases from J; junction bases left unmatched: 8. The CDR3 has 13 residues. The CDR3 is CASRGTAIPGYTF. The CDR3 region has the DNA TGTGCCAGCAGGGGGACAGCGATCCCTGGCTACACCTTC.

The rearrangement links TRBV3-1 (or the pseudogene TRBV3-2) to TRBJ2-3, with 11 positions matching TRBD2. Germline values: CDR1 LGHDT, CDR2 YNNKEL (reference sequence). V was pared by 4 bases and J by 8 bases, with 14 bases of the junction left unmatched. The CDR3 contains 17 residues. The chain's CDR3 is CASSPVAGGRGAGTQYF. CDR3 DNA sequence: TGTGCCAGCAGCCCGGTAGCGGGGGGGCGAGGAGCGGGTACGCAGTATTTT.

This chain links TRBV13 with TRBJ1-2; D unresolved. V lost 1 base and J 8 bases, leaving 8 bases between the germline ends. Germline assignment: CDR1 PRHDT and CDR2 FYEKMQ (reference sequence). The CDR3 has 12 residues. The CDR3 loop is CASSLDNRGYTF. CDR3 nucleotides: TGTGCCAGCAGCTTAGATAATCGGGGCTACACCTTC.

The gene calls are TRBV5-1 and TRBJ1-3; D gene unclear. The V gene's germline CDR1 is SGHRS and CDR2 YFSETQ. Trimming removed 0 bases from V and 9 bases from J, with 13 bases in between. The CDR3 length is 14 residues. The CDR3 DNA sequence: TGCGCCAGCAGCTTGGAGGAGGGCGCTGGCACCATATATTTT. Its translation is CASSLEEGAGTIYF.

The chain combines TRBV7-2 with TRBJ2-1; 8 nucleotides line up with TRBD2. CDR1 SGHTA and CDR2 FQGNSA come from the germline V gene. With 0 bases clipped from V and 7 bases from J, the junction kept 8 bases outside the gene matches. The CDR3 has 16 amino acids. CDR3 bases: TGTGCCAGCAGCTTAGCGCCGGGGGGGGGCCTAAATGAGCAGTTCTTC. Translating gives CASSLAPGGGLNEQFF.

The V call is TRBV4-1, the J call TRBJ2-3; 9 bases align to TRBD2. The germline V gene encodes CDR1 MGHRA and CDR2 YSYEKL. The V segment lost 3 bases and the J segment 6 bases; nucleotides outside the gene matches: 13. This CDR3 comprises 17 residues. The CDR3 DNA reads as TGCGCCAGCAGCCAGAGTTATAGCGGGGGAATCCCTGATACGCAGTATTTT. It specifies CASSQSYSGGIPDTQYF.

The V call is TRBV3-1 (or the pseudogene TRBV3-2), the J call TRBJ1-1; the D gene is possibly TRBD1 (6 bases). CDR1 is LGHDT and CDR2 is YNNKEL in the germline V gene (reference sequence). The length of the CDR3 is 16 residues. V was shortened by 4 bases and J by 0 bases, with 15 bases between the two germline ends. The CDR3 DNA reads TGTGCCAGCAGCCTCGGGACAAGGAGTATGAACACTGAAGCTTTCTTT. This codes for CASSLGTRSMNTEAFF.

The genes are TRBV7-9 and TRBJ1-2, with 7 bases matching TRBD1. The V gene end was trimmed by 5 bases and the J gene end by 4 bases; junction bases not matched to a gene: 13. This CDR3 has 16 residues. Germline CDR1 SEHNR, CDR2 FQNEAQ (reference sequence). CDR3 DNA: TGTGCCAGCAGCCAAGGGGGCCTAGGGGGTAGCTATGGCTACACCTTC. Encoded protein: CASSQGGLGGSYGYTF.

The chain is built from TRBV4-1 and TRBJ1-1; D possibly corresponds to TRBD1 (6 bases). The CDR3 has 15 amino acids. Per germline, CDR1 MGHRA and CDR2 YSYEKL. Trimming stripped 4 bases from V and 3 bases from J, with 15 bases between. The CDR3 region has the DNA TGCGCCAGCAGCCTCCGCAGGGGCAAGGACACTGAAGCTTTCTTT. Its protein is CASSLRRGKDTEAFF.

This CDR3 is CASSPAGTGDREQYF. In DNA form, the CDR3 reads TGTGCCAGCAGTCCCGCCGGGACAGGGGATAGAGAGCAGTACTTC. The chain couples TRBV28 to TRBJ2-7; TRBD1 aligns across 10 bases. The junction had 11 bases not matched to a gene; V was cut back by 5 bases and J by 7 bases. The CDR3 length is 15 residues. The germline V gene has CDR1 MDHEN and CDR2 SYDVKM. Full variable domain (remainder filled in from reference TRBV28 and TRBJ2-7): DVKVTQSSRYLVKRTGEKVFLECVQDMDHENMFWYRQDPGLGLRLIYFSYDVKMKEKGDIPEGYSVSREKKERFSLILESASTNQTSMYLCASSPAGTGDREQYFGPGTRLTVT.

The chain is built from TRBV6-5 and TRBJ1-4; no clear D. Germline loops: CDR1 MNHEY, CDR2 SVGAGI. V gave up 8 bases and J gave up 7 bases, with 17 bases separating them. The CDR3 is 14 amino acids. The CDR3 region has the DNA TGTGCCAGCGGGCCTTTTCATGTTAGTGAAAAACTGTTTTTT. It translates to CASGPFHVSEKLFF.

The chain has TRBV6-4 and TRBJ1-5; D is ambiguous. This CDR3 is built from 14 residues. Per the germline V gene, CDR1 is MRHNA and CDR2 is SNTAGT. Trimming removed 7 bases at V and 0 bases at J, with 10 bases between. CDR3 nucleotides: TGTGCCAGCATCAGAGGTTATAGCAATCAGCCCCAGCATTTT. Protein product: CASIRGYSNQPQHF.